This paragraph covers one T cell receptor (beta chain) sequence. The sample belongs to a study of blood T cell repertoires in COVID-19. Turning to the study itself: Acute and convalescent COVID-19 samples came from the United States, Italy and Spain.

Produced via immunoSEQ multiplex PCR; TCRdb's table is partial and in-frame only. The sample holds about 480,000 clones, approximately 87% seen once. Trimming stripped 5 bases from V and 3 bases from J, with 20 bases between. This CDR3 has 17 amino acids. Germline CDR1 is SGHTA and CDR2 is FQGNSA. This chain connects TRBV7-2 to TRBJ1-5, with D possibly matching TRBD1 (6 bases). The receptor was derived from a woman between 40 and 50 years old who had recovered from COVID-19. The sample taken for sequencing was PBMCs or T cells enriched from blood (not recorded which). CDR3 sequence (DNA): TGTGCCAGCAGCCCAAGGGACAACAACCCATTCAATCAGCCCCAGCATTTT. Protein: CASSPRDNNPFNQPQHF. Full variable domain (outside the CDR3, taken from reference TRBV7-2 and TRBJ1-5): GAGVSQSPSNKVTEKGKDVELRCDPISGHTALYWYRQSLGQGLEFLIYFQGNSAPDKSGLPSDRFSAERTGGSVSTLTIQRTQQEDSAVYLCASSPRDNNPFNQPQHFGDGTRLSIL.